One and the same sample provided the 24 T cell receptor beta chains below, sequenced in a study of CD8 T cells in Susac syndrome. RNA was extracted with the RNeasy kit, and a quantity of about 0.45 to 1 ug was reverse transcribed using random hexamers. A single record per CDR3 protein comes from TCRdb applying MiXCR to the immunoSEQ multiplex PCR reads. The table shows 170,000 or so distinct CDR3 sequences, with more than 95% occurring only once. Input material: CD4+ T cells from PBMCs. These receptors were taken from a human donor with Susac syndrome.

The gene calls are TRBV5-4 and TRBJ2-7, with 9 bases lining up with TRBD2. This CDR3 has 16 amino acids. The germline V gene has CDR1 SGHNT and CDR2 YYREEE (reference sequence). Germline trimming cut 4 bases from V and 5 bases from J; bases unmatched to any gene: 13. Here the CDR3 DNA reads TGTGCCAGCAGCGCGCCAGGACTAGCGAGTTTTCACGAGCAGTACTTC. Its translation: CASSAPGLASFHEQYF.

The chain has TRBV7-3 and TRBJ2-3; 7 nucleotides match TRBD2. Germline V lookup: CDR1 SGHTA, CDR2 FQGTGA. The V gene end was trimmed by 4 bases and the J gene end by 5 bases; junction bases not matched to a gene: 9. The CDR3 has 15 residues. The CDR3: CASSSIAGREDTQYF. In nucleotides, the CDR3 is TGTGCCAGCAGCTCTATAGCGGGTCGGGAAGATACGCAGTATTTT.

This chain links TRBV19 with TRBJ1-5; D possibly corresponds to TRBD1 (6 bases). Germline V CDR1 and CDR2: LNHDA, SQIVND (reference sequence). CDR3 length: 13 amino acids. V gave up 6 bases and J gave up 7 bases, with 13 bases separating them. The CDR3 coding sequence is TGTGCCAGTAGCCCAGGGGAGGGCCAGCCCCAGCATTTT. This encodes CASSPGEGQPQHF.

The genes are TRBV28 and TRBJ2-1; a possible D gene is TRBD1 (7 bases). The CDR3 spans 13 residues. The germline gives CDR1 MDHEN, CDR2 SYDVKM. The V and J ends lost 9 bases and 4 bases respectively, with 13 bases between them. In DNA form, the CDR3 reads TGTGCCAGTTCCGCAGGGGGGTACAATGAGCAGTTCTTC. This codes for CASSAGGYNEQFF.

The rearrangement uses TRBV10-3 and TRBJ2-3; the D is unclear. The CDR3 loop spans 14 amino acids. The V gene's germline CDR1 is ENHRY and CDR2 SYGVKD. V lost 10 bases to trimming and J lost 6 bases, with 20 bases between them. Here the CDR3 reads CATTFSPESDTQYF. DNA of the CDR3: TGTGCCACCACGTTCAGCCCGGAGTCGGATACGCAGTATTTT.

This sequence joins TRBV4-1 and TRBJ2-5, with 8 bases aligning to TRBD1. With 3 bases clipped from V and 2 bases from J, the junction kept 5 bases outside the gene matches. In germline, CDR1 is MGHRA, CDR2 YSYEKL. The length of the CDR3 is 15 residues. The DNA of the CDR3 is TGCGCCAGCAGCCAGCCCGACAGGGGACAAGAGACCCAGTACTTC. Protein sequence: CASSQPDRGQETQYF.

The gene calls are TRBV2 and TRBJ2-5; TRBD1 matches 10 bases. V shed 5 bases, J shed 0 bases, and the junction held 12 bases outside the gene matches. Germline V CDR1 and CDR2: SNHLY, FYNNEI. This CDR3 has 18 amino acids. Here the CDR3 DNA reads TGTGCCAGCAGTTCCGGGACAGGGGTTCCCCTGTACCAAGAGACCCAGTACTTC. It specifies CASSSGTGVPLYQETQYF.

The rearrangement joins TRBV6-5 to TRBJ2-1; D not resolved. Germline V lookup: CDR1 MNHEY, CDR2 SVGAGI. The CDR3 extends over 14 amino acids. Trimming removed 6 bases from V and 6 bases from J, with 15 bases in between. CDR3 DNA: TGTGCCAGCAGCCCCAACGGACGGAGCAATGAGCAGTTCTTC. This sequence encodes CASSPNGRSNEQFF.

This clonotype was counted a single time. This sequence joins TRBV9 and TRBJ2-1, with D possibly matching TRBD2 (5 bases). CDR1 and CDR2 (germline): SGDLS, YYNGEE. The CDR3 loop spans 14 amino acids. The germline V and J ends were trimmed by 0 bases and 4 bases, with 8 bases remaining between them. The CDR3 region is CASSVATGYNEQFF. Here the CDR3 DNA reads TGTGCCAGCAGCGTAGCTACGGGGTACAATGAGCAGTTCTTC.

The CDR3 reads CASRSWETQYF. Written as DNA, the CDR3 is TGTGCCAGCAGGAGCTGGGAGACCCAGTACTTC. This chain links TRBV28 with TRBJ2-5; no clear D. The CDR3 is 11 amino acids. Germline V gives CDR1 MDHEN, CDR2 SYDVKM. The germline V and J ends were trimmed by 6 bases and 5 bases, with 7 bases remaining between them.

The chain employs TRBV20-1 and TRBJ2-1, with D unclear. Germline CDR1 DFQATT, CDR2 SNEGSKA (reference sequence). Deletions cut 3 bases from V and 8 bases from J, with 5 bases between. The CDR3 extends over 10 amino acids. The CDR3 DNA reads TGCAGTGCTAGTTGGGATGAGCAGTTCTTC. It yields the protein CSASWDEQFF.

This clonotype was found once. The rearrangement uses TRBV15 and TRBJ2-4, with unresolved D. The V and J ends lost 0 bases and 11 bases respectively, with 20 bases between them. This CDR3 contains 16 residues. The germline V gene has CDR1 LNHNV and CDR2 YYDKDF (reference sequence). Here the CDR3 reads CATSRDAPWGRGFQYF. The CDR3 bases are TGTGCCACCAGCAGAGACGCCCCATGGGGAAGAGGCTTTCAGTACTTC.

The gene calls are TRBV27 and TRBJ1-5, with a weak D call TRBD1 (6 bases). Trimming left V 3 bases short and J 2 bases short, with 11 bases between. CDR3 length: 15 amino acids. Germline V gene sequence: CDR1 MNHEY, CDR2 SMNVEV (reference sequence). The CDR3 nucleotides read TGTGCCAGCAGTTTTAGGGGGGACCGCAATCAGCCCCAGCATTTT. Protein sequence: CASSFRGDRNQPQHF.

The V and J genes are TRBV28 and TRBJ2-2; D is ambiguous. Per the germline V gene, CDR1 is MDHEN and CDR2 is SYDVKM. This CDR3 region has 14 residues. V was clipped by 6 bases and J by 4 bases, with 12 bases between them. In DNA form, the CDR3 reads TGTGCCAGCAGAATAAGGGTCTTCACCGGGGAGCTGTTTTTT. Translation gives CASRIRVFTGELFF.

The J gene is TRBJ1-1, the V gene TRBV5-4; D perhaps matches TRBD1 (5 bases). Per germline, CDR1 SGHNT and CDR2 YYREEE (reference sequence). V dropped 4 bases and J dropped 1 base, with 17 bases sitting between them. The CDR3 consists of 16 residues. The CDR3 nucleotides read TGTGCCAGCAGCCCAGCTAGGGGTGGAAGGAACACTGAAGCTTTCTTT. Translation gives CASSPARGGRNTEAFF.

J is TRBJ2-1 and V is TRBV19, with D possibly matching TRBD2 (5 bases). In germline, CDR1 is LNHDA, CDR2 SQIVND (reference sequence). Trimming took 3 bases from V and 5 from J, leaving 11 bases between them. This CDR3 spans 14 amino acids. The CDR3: CASSIGVNNNEQFF. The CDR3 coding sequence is TGTGCCAGTAGTATCGGGGTTAACAACAATGAGCAGTTCTTC.

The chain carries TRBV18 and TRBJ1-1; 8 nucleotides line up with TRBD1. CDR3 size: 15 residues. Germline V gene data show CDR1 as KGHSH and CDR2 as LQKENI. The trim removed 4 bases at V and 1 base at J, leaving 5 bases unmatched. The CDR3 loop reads CASSRTTGANTEAFF. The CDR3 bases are TGTGCCAGCTCACGAACGACAGGGGCGAACACTGAAGCTTTCTTT.

CDR3: CASSDPGPNQPQHF. CDR3 coding DNA: TGTGCCAGCAGTGATCCAGGACCCAATCAGCCCCAGCATTTT. The J gene is TRBJ1-5, the V gene TRBV25-1; no definite D call. Germline V CDR1 and CDR2: MGHDK, SYGVNS. The CDR3 has 14 amino acids. Trimming shortened V by 3 bases and J by 3 bases, and 9 bases separated the two germline ends.

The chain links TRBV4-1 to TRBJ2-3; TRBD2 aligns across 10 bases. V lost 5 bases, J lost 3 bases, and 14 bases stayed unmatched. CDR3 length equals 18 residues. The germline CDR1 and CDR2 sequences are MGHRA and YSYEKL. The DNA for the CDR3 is TGCGCCAGCAGCTCGATAGCGAGCGGGGGGGCCACAACAGATACGCAGTATTTT. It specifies CASSSIASGGATTDTQYF.

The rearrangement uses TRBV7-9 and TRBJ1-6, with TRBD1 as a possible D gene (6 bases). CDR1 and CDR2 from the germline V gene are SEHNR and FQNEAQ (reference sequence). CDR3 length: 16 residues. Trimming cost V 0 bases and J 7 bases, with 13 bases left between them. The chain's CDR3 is CASSLAPTGPNSPLHF. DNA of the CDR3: TGTGCCAGCAGCTTAGCTCCCACAGGGCCGAATTCACCCCTCCACTTT.

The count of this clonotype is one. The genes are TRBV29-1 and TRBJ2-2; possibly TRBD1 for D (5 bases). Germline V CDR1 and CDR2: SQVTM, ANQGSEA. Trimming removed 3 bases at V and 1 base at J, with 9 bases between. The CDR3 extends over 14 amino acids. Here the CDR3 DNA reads TGCAGCGTTGACCAGGGAAAGAACACCGGGGAGCTGTTTTTT. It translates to CSVDQGKNTGELFF.

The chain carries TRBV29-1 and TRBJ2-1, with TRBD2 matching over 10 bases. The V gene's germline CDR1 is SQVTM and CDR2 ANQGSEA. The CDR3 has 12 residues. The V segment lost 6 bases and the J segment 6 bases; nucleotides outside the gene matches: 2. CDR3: CSVRLAGNEQFF. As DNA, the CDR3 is TGCAGCGTCCGACTAGCGGGCAATGAGCAGTTCTTC.

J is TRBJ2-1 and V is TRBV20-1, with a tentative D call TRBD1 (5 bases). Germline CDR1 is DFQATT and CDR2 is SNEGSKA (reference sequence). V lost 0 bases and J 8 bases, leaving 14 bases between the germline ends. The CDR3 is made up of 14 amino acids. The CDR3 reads CSARDKGLDHEQFF. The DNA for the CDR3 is TGCAGTGCTAGAGATAAGGGGCTAGACCATGAGCAGTTCTTC.

The CDR3 here is CASSPSGLGEETQYF. CDR3 nucleotide sequence: TGTGCCAGCAGCCCAAGTGGACTGGGAGAAGAGACCCAGTACTTC. The rearrangement uses TRBV14 and TRBJ2-5, with a possible D match to TRBD2 (5 bases). The CDR3 spans 15 residues. Trimming pared 4 bases from V and 3 bases from J, leaving 15 bases between. Germline CDR1 is SGHDN and CDR2 is FVKESK.